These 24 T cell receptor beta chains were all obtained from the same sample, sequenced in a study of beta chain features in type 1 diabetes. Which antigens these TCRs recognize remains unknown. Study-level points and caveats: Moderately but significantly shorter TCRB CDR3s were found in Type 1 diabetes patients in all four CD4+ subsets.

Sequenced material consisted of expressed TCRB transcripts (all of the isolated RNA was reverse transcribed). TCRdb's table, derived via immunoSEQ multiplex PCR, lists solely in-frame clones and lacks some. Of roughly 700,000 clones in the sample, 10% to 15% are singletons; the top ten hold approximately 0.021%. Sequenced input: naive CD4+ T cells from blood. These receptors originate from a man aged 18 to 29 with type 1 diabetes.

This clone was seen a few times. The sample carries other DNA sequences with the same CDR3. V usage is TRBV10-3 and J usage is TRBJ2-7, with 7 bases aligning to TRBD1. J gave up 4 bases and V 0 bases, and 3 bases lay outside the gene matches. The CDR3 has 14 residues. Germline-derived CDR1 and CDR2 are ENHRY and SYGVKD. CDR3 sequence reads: CAISESTGSYEQYF. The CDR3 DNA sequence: TGTGCCATCAGTGAGTCGACAGGGTCGTACGAGCAGTACTTC.

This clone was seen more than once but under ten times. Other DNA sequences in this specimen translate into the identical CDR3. The CDR3 bases are TGCGCCAGCAGCTCCGACTCCTACGAGCAGTACTTC. Protein product: CASSSDSYEQYF. The genes are TRBV5-1 and TRBJ2-7, with D unclear. V lost 3 bases to trimming and J lost 0 bases, with 4 bases between them. The CDR3 contains 12 residues. Germline lookup yields CDR1 SGHRS and CDR2 YFSETQ.

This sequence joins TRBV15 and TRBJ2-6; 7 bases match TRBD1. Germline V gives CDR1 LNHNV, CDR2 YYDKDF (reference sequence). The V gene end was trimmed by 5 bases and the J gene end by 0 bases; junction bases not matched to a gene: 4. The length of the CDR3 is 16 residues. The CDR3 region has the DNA TGTGCCACCAGCTGGGGACAGAGCTCTGGGGCCAACGTCCTGACTTTC. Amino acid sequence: CATSWGQSSGANVLTF.

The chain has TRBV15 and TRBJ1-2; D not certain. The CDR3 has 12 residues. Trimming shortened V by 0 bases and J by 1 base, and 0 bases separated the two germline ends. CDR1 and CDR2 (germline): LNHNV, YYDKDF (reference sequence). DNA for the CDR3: TGTGCCACCAGCAGAGATAACTATGGCTACACCTTC. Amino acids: CATSRDNYGYTF.

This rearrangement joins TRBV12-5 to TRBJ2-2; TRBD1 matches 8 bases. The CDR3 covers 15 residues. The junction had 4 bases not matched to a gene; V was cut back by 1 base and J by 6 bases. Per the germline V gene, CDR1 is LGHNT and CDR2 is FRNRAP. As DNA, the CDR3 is TGTGCTAGTGGTTTGGGCCAACAGGGGGCCGGGGAGCTGTTTTTT. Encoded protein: CASGLGQQGAGELFF.

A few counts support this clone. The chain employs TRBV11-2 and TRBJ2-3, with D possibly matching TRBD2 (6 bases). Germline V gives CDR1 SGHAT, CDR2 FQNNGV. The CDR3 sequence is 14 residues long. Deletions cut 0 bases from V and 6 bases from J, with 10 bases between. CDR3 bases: TGTGCCAGCAGCTTAGAGGCTAGCGCGGATACGCAGTATTTT. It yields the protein CASSLEASADTQYF.

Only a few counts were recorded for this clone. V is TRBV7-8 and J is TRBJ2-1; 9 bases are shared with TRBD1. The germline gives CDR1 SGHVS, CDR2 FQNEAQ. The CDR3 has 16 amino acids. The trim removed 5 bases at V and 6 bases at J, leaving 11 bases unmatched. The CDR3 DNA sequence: TGTGCCAGCAGCCCGATCGGACAGGGGACGAGCAATGAGCAGTTCTTC. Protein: CASSPIGQGTSNEQFF.

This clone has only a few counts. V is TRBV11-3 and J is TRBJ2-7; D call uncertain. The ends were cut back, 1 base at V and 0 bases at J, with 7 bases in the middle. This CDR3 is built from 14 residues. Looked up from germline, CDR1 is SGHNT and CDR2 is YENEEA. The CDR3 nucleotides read TGTGCCAGCAGCTTAGCTCAAAGCTCCTACGAGCAGTACTTC. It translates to CASSLAQSSYEQYF.

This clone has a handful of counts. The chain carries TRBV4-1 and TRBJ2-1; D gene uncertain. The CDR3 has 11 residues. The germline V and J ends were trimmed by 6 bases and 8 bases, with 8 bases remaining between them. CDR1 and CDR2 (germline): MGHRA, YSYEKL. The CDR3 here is CASRHWDEQFF. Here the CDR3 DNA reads TGCGCCAGCAGACACTGGGATGAGCAGTTCTTC.

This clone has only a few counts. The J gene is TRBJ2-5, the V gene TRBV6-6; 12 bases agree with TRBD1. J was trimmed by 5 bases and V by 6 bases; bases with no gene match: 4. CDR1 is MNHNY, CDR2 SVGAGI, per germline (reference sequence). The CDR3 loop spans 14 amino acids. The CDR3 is CASRGTGGRETQYF. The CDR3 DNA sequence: TGTGCCAGCAGAGGGACAGGGGGCAGGGAGACCCAGTACTTC.

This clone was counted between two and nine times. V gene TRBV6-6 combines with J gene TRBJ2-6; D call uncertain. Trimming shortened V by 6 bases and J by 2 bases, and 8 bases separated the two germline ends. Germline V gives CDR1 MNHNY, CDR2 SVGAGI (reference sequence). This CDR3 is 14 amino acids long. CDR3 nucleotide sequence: TGTGCCAGCAGGAAGGGTGCTGGGGCCAACGTCCTGACTTTC. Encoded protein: CASRKGAGANVLTF.

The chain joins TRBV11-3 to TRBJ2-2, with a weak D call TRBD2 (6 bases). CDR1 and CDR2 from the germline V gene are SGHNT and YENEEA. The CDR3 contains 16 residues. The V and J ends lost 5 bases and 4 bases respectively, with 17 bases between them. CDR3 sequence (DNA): TGTGCCAGCAGCCCAGAGGGCGGGGTGTCCACCGGGGAGCTGTTTTTT. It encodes CASSPEGGVSTGELFF.

The CDR3 spells CASSLAGVSYEQYF. In nucleotides, the CDR3 is TGTGCCAGCAGCTTAGCTGGGGTTTCCTACGAGCAGTACTTC. The gene calls are TRBV11-2 and TRBJ2-7; D gene uncertain. V lost 1 base and J lost 1, with 8 bases in between. CDR1 and CDR2 (germline): SGHAT, FQNNGV. The CDR3 is made up of 14 amino acids.

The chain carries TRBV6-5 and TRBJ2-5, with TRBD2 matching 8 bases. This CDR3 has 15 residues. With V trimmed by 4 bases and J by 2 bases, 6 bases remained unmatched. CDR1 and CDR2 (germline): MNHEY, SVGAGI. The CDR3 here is CASSLPGLGQETQYF. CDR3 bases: TGTGCCAGCAGTTTACCGGGACTAGGTCAAGAGACCCAGTACTTC.

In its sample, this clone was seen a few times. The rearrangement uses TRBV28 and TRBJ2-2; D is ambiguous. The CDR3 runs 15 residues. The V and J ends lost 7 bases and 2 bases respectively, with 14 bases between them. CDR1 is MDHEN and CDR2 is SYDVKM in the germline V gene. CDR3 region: CASTTIGPNTGELFF. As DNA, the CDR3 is TGTGCCAGCACTACCATAGGGCCTAACACCGGGGAGCTGTTTTTT.

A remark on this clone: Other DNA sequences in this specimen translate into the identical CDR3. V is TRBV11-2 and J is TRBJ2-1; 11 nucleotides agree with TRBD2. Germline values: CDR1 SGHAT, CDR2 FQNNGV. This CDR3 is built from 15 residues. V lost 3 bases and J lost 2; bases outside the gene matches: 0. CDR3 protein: CASSFSGGAYNEQFF. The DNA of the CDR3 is TGTGCCAGCAGCTTTAGCGGGGGGGCCTACAATGAGCAGTTCTTC. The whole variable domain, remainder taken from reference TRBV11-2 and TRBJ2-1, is EAGVAQSPRYKIIEKRQSVAFWCNPISGHATLYWYQQILGQGPKLLIQFQNNGVVDDSQLPKDRFSAERLKGVDSTLKIQPAKLEDSAVYLCASSFSGGAYNEQFFGPGTRLTVL.

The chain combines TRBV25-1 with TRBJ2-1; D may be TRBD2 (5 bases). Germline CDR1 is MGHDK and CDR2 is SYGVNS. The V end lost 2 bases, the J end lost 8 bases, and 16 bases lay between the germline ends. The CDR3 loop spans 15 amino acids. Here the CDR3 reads CASSELGVIGYEQFF. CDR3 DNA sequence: TGTGCCAGCAGTGAACTCGGGGTTATTGGGTATGAGCAGTTCTTC.

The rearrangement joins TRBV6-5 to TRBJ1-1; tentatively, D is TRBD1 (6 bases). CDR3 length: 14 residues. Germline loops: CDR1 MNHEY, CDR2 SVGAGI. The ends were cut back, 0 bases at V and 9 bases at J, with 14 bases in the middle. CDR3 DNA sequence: TGTGCCAGCAGTTACTCGGGGGGGGCAAACCAAGCTTTCTTT. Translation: CASSYSGGANQAFF.

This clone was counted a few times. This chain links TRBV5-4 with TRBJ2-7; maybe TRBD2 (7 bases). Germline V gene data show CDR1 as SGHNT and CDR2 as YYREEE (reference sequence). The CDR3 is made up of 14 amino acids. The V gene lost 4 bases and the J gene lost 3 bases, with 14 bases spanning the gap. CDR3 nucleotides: TGTGCCAGCAGCGGGATGGGGGGGCTCTACGAGCAGTACTTC. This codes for CASSGMGGLYEQYF.

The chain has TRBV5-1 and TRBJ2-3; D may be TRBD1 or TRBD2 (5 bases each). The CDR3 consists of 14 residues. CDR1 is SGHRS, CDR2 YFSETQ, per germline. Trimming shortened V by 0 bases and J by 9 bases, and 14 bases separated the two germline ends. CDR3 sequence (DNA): TGCGCCAGCAGCTTGGCAGGGACCGAATTGACGCAGTATTTT. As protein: CASSLAGTELTQYF.

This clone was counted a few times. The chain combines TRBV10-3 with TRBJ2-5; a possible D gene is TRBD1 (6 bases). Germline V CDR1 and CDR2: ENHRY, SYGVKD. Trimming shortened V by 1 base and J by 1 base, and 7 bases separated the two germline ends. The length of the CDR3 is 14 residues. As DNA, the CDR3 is TGTGCCATCAGTGAGTTGACAGGCCAAGAGACCCAGTACTTC. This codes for CAISELTGQETQYF.

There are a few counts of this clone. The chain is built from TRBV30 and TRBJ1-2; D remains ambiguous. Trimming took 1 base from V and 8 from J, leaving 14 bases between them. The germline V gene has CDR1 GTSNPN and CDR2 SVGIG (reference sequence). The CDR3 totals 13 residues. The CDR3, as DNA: TGTGCCTGGAGTGCCGCCGGCGAGGGAGGCTACACCTTC. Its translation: CAWSAAGEGGYTF. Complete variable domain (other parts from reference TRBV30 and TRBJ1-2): SQTIHQWPATLVQPVGSPLSLECTVEGTSNPNLYWYRQAAGRGLQLLFYSVGIGQISSEVPQNLSASRPQDRQFILSSKKLLLSDSGFYLCAWSAAGEGGYTFGSGTRLTVV.

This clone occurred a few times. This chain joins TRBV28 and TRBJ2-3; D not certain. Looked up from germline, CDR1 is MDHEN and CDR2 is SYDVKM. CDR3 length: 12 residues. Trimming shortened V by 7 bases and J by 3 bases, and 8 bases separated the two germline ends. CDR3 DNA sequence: TGTGCCAGCACTGCGGTAACAGATACGCAGTATTTT. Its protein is CASTAVTDTQYF. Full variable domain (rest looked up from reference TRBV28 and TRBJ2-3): DVKVTQSSRYLVKRTGEKVFLECVQDMDHENMFWYRQDPGLGLRLIYFSYDVKMKEKGDIPEGYSVSREKKERFSLILESASTNQTSMYLCASTAVTDTQYFGPGTRLTVL.

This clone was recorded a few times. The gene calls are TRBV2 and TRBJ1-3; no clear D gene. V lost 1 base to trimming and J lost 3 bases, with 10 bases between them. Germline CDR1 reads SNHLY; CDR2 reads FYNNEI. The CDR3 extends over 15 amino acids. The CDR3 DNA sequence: TGTGCCAGCAGTGAAGGGATCCTCGGTGGAAACACCATATATTTT. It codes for CASSEGILGGNTIYF. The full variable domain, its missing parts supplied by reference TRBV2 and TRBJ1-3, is EPEVTQTPSHQVTQMGQEVILRCVPISNHLYFYWYRQILGQKVEFLVSFYNNEISEKSEIFDDQFSVERPDGSNFTLKIRSTKLEDSAMYFCASSEGILGGNTIYFGEGSWLTVV.